This T cell receptor beta chain emerged from a study of blood T cell repertoires in COVID-19. Study at large: Both acute and convalescent COVID-19 samples were obtained from the United States, Italy and Spain.

V lost 3 bases and J lost 5; bases outside the gene matches: 4. Germline V gene data show CDR1 as SGHRS and CDR2 as YFSETQ. This CDR3 region has 16 residues. Clones were sequenced by immunoSEQ multiplex PCR, and TCRdb holds only the in-frame ones, with some missing. The table has around 220,000 clones, 80% to 85% seen once. The sample consisted of peripheral blood. This TCR derives from a human donor in a cohort sampled during active COVID-19. This chain links TRBV5-1 with TRBJ2-3; 15 nucleotides line up with TRBD2. The CDR3 loop is CASSSGLAGGVDTQYF. In nucleotides, the CDR3 is TGCGCCAGCAGCTCTGGACTAGCGGGAGGGGTAGATACGCAGTATTTT.